This T cell receptor (beta chain) was retrieved from a study of vaccination and CD4 T cells after COVID-19. This clonotype occurred a few times. Its antigen is unknown. Sequenced with the Oncomine TCR Beta short-read assay was DNA taken from cultured CD4+ T cells. TCRdb passed the PCR reads through MiXCR, listing each CDR3 protein once. In the table there are over 15,000 distinct CDR3 sequences, 54% of which are singletons. Stated treatment: roughly 11-day PBMC culture with coronavirus spike peptide pools or control peptides (ViraFEST assay). CDR1 SGHTS and CDR2 YDEGEE come from the germline V gene. This CDR3 comprises 15 residues. The ends were cut back, 0 bases at V and 6 bases at J, with 16 bases in the middle.

The chain is built from TRBV5-8 and TRBJ2-7, with a possible D match to TRBD1 (5 bases). The sequence was obtained from a human donor with COVID-19. The source material was cultured CD4+ T cells from blood, sampled after SARS-CoV-2 vaccination. CDR3 loop: CASSLGTQGLGEQYF. CDR3 nucleotides: TGTGCCAGCAGCTTGGGTACCCAGGGTCTGGGCGAGCAGTACTTC.